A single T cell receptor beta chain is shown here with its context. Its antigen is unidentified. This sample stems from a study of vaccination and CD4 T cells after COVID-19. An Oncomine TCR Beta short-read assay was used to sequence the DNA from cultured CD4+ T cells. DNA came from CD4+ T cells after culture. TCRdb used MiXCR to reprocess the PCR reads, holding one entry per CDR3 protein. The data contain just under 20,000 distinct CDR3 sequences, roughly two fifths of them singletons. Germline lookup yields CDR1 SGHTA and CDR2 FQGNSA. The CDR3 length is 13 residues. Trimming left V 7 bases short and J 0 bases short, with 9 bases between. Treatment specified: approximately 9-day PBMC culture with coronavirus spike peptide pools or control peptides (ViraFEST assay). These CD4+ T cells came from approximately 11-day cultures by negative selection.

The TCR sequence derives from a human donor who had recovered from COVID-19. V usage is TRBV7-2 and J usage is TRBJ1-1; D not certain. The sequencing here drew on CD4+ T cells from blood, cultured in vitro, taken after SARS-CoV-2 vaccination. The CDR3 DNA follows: TGTGCCAGCAAATGGCGGATGAACACTGAAGCTTTCTTT. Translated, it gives CASKWRMNTEAFF.